Given below is one TCR beta chain in context. The antigen it recognizes is unknown. Per-base qualities were not stored, and no clone one base away is much larger. These data are taken from a study of cytomegalovirus exposure and HLA in healthy donors (dated by TCRdb to 2015 to 2018). With respect to the entire study: According to a later analysis, one platform produced both the 110 or so validation repertoires and the approximately 660 repertoires of the first cohort. The study aimed to test whether cataloging public T cell receptors could reveal signatures of past pathogen exposure. Along with the approximately 700-subject first cohort, a separate validation cohort of over a hundred different subjects was used. The study combined high-throughput TCR immunosequencing, statistical association of individual TCRs with disease status, and machine learning to predict cytomegalovirus infection status.

What the study reported, not specific to this receptor: In vitro tests confirmed that three of the cytomegalovirus-associated TCR beta chains recognize cytomegalovirus antigens. A later analysis lacked HLA typing for the validation cohort, so it scored co-occurrence in that cohort across all 110 or so repertoires. Cytomegalovirus status was reported to be diagnosed by the classifier with high specificity and sensitivity in both the original and validation cohorts. A later analysis found that TCRs clustered in the first cohort also tended to co-occur in the 120 validation repertoires, with 94% of cluster scores above 0. Most TCR sequences were observed very rarely across donors, whereas some public TCRs were present in many individuals. According to the authors, the approach could potentially be generalized to other disease states and immunological phenotypes. A total of some 180 TCR beta chains were listed by the study as associated with cytomegalovirus.

The method was the immunoSEQ multiplex PCR assay. The original pipeline was this. To diagnose cytomegalovirus status from the catalog of TCR beta chain sequences, a statistical classification framework was built. Entries here come from immuneACCESS through TCRdb and include only in-frame sequences with V and J called. Some clones fail to appear in such tables; in the studies checked, an unresolved V gene covers under half of the shortfall, and the cause of the remainder is unknown. Clonal size and the V and J genes are those of that table, whereas D and trimming came from the DNA. This sample lists 200,000 to 250,000 clones; around 86% were detected once. The ten top clones hold 1.5% to 2.5% of the sample. Donors formed part of the validation cohort, which comprised approximately 130 subjects and was distinct from the first cohort of several hundred subjects. The sequence was obtained from a woman between 18 and 29 years old in good health and CMV-seropositive. Sequenced input: PBMCs.

CDR3 loop: CASSRQGSNEKLFF. At the DNA level, the sequence is TGTGCCAGCAGTAGACAGGGGTCTAATGAAAAACTGTTTTTT. The chain couples TRBV27 to TRBJ1-4; 8 bases in the junction line up with TRBD1. The CDR3 goes from the cysteine to the phenylalanine over 14 residues. Left in the record is the CDR3 DNA by itself, 42 bases read in frame from the first base. Per the germline V gene (reference sequence), MNHEY is the CDR1 and SMNVEV is the CDR2. From V the trimming removes 5 bases and from J it removes 3 bases, while the gene matches leave 2 bases of the junction unaccounted for. The variable domain in full, with residues beyond the CDR3 obtained from the reference TRBV27 and TRBJ1-4 genes, is EAQVTQNPRYLITVTGKKLTVTCSQNMNHEYMSWYRQDPGLGLRQIYYSMNVEVTDKGDVPEGYKVSRKEKRNFPLILESPSPNQTSLYFCASSRQGSNEKLFFGSGTQLSVL.